This T cell receptor (beta chain) was sequenced for a study of blood T cell repertoires in COVID-19. Across the study: T cells, B-cell-depleted T cells, or PBMCs provided the cDNA or gDNA that served as material.

Repertoires were generated with immunoSEQ multiplex PCR, while TCRdb's copy carries only in-frame clones and drops some. The sample includes hundreds of thousands of clones, around 87% seen only once; the top ten take around 1.1%. Trimming took 6 bases from V and 1 from J, leaving 10 bases between them. This CDR3 comprises 15 residues. Looked up from germline, CDR1 is MDHEN and CDR2 is SYDVKM. The clonotype was recovered from a man aged 25-40 years who had recovered from COVID-19. The chain couples TRBV28 to TRBJ2-6; perhaps TRBD1 as D (5 bases). Source material: PBMCs or T cells enriched from blood (not recorded which). This CDR3 is CASSQGASGANVLTF. The CDR3 DNA reads as TGTGCCAGCAGCCAAGGGGCGTCTGGGGCCAACGTCCTGACTTTC.